The 2 T cell receptor beta chains below were found in one sample sequenced in a study of radiation and T cells in renal cell carcinoma. The assay was immunoSEQ multiplex PCR, and TCRdb's table has in-frame clones only and misses some. The sample has around 130,000 clones, 88% seen once; the top ten hold about 5.6%. Time point here: blood 2 weeks post-SBRT. Documented treatment: 15 Gy SBRT to primary tumor, nephrectomy 4 weeks later. This specimen consisted of blood, obtained from a patient whose treatment included radiotherapy and nephrectomy. Receptors originate from a woman in her 70s with renal cell carcinoma.

The CDR3 nucleotides read TGTGCCAGCAGTTTAGTGTCCTATGGCTACACCTTC. This sequence encodes CASSLVSYGYTF. J is TRBJ1-2 and V is TRBV28; D unresolved. V gave up 2 bases and J gave up 4 bases, with 5 bases separating them. This CDR3 comprises 12 residues. Germline V gene sequence: CDR1 MDHEN, CDR2 SYDVKM.

J is TRBJ2-3 and V is TRBV9; 9 nucleotides match TRBD2. There are 15 residues in the CDR3. The trim removed 5 bases at V and 1 base at J, leaving 5 bases unmatched. Per germline, CDR1 SGDLS and CDR2 YYNGEE. The DNA of the CDR3 is TGTGCCAGCAGAGGACTAGCGCGGGGCACAGATACGCAGTATTTT. Its translation: CASRGLARGTDTQYF.